This T cell receptor beta chain originates from a study of cytomegalovirus exposure and HLA in healthy donors. Findings of the study overall: The dataset shows that most TCR sequences were rare, while some public TCRs occurred in many donors. It was shown in a later analysis that HLA-associated TCR beta chains were more clonally expanded than other, equally common chains.

The germline V gene encodes CDR1 SGHVS and CDR2 FNYEAQ. There are 20 residues in the CDR3. V lost 3 bases to trimming and J lost 0 bases; unmatched junction nucleotides: 12. Primers: 60 Vbeta forward and 13 Jbeta reverse. Produced via immunoSEQ multiplex PCR; TCRdb's table is partial and in-frame only. The sample has 150,000 to 200,000 clones, roughly 80% seen once. Notes on this clone: The antigen is not known.

Sequenced material: PBMCs. The chain has TRBV7-6 and TRBJ2-1; 12 nucleotides agree with TRBD2. The receptor's source is a boy under 18 in good health and CMV-seronegative. The CDR3 DNA is TGTGCCAGCAGCTTCCTCGGACCACTAGCGGGAGGACCCTCCTACAATGAGCAGTTCTTC. This gives the protein CASSFLGPLAGGPSYNEQFF.